This is a list of T cell receptor beta chains from one sample in a study of shared clonotypes between healthy human individuals. Assay used: immunoSEQ multiplex PCR; TCRdb lists only in-frame clones, some missing. This table has more than 2,000,000 clones, 80% to 95% appearing once. The sample consisted of naive CD4+ T cells from PBMCs. The receptors were gathered from a man younger than 30 in good health. Some clones in this sample may be carry-over from other donors' samples. The CDR3 runs from the conserved cysteine through the conserved F or W. Fields, in order: J gene, V gene, D gene, CDR3 protein. A D gene is named only where the DNA matches it firmly.

j_gene: TRBJ2-2
v_gene: TRBV19
d_gene: TRBD1
CDR3aa: CASSIVWTGAGELFF

j_gene: TRBJ1-2
v_gene: TRBV4-1
d_gene: .
CDR3aa: CASSALGAGYTF

j_gene: TRBJ2-5
v_gene: TRBV15
d_gene: TRBD2
CDR3aa: CATSINGAGMGETQYF

j_gene: TRBJ1-1
v_gene: TRBV29-1
d_gene: TRBD1
CDR3aa: CSVYPPGQGFWNTEAFF

j_gene: TRBJ2-7
v_gene: TRBV7-8
d_gene: TRBD1
CDR3aa: CASSARDRYEQYF

j_gene: TRBJ2-2
v_gene: TRBV5-8
d_gene: .
CDR3aa: CASSLVTGYPRTGELFF

j_gene: TRBJ2-2
v_gene: TRBV9
d_gene: .
CDR3aa: CASSGWTGGVTGELFF

j_gene: TRBJ2-5
v_gene: TRBV18
d_gene: .
CDR3aa: CASSPLNPPETQYF

j_gene: TRBJ1-5
v_gene: TRBV6-1
d_gene: .
CDR3aa: CASSEGIRQPQHF

j_gene: TRBJ2-5
v_gene: TRBV2
d_gene: TRBD1
CDR3aa: CASSANRGNQETQYF

j_gene: TRBJ2-1
v_gene: TRBV27
d_gene: TRBD2
CDR3aa: CASSLGASGAYNEQFF

j_gene: TRBJ1-3
v_gene: TRBV5-1
d_gene: .
CDR3aa: CASGQGLHSGNTIYF

j_gene: TRBJ1-1
v_gene: TRBV18
d_gene: .
CDR3aa: CASSPLGLNTEAFF

j_gene: TRBJ2-2
v_gene: TRBV25-1
d_gene: .
CDR3aa: CASSPGRTHGTGELFF

j_gene: TRBJ2-2
v_gene: TRBV28
d_gene: TRBD2
CDR3aa: CASGGENTGELFF

j_gene: TRBJ1-5
v_gene: TRBV4-1
d_gene: .
CDR3aa: CASSQVANQPQHF

j_gene: TRBJ2-3
v_gene: TRBV18
d_gene: .
CDR3aa: CASSPTGPPAGYF

j_gene: TRBJ1-5
v_gene: TRBV28
d_gene: .
CDR3aa: CASSGLMSGNQPQHF

j_gene: TRBJ2-2
v_gene: TRBV9
d_gene: TRBD1
CDR3aa: CASSGTGWSGELFF

j_gene: TRBJ2-1
v_gene: TRBV27
d_gene: .
CDR3aa: CASSLSGSDWGTYNEQFF

j_gene: TRBJ2-5
v_gene: TRBV4-1
d_gene: .
CDR3aa: CASSPAGRLQETQYF

j_gene: TRBJ1-5
v_gene: TRBV5-1
d_gene: .
CDR3aa: CASSLEGVDQPQHF

j_gene: TRBJ2-3
v_gene: TRBV28
d_gene: .
CDR3aa: CASSFISRTTRDTQYF

j_gene: TRBJ2-7
v_gene: TRBV7-8
d_gene: .
CDR3aa: CASSIALSYEQYF

j_gene: TRBJ2-7
v_gene: TRBV9
d_gene: .
CDR3aa: CASSAGDTNYEQYF

j_gene: TRBJ1-4
v_gene: TRBV5-1
d_gene: .
CDR3aa: CASSLGVVGGNEKLFF

j_gene: TRBJ1-1
v_gene: TRBV11-1
d_gene: .
CDR3aa: CASRRTDLNTEAFF

j_gene: TRBJ1-1
v_gene: TRBV29-1
d_gene: .
CDR3aa: CSVEGAYTGPGAFF

j_gene: TRBJ1-2
v_gene: TRBV19
d_gene: .
CDR3aa: CASTTYRGGYGYTF

j_gene: TRBJ2-3
v_gene: TRBV5-4
d_gene: TRBD2
CDR3aa: CASSSWTSGSTDTQYF

j_gene: TRBJ1-2
v_gene: TRBV28
d_gene: .
CDR3aa: CASSLSVNYGYTF

j_gene: TRBJ2-6
v_gene: TRBV4-2
d_gene: TRBD1
CDR3aa: CASSPFFLFSGQGAPGANVLTF

j_gene: TRBJ2-1
v_gene: TRBV5-1
d_gene: TRBD1
CDR3aa: CASSGTGVLYNEQFF

j_gene: TRBJ1-1
v_gene: TRBV18
d_gene: TRBD1
CDR3aa: CASSLQARGQVAFF

j_gene: TRBJ2-1
v_gene: TRBV5-1
d_gene: TRBD2
CDR3aa: CASTRTSGRVIYNEQFF

j_gene: TRBJ2-5
v_gene: TRBV5-1
d_gene: TRBD1
CDR3aa: CASSSFTGDETQYF

j_gene: TRBJ2-1
v_gene: TRBV5-1
d_gene: .
CDR3aa: CASSLGAALYNEQFF

j_gene: TRBJ1-4
v_gene: TRBV5-3
d_gene: TRBD1
CDR3aa: CARSPSKTGQSNEKLFF

j_gene: TRBJ1-5
v_gene: TRBV28
d_gene: .
CDR3aa: CAIQGRNQPQHF

j_gene: TRBJ2-3
v_gene: TRBV5-1
d_gene: .
CDR3aa: CASSLAQPGRNTQYF

j_gene: TRBJ2-3
v_gene: TRBV11-3
d_gene: .
CDR3aa: CASSLDGYTDTQYF

j_gene: TRBJ2-7
v_gene: TRBV5-1
d_gene: TRBD2
CDR3aa: CASRPPGLAGDEQYF